The T cell receptor beta chain described here comes from a study of post-analysis software for immune sequencing data (dated by TCRdb to about 2015). Background on the whole study: Recorded disease courses included relapsing-remitting, secondary progressive and progressive-relapsing multiple sclerosis, with some patients lacking subtype annotation. The patient repertoires were set against under 12 previously published healthy control repertoires from donors whose ages ranged from roughly 6 to 25 years. A subset of samples was prepared in parallel using single-end sample barcoding, then pooled and co-amplified after Illumina adapter ligation.

At the junction V is shortened by 2 bases and J by 1 base; bases outside the gene matches: 10. Inclusive of the bounding cysteine and phenylalanine, the CDR3 is 18 residues long. Kept here is only the CDR3 DNA, which spans 54 bases and is read in frame from base 1. CDR1 and CDR2 are drawn from the germline V gene: SGHVS, FQNEAQ. This clonotype was recorded once. The antigen it binds to is not known. No quality values exist for individual bases; no much larger clone is one base distant. Results the study describes overall, beyond this receptor: Significantly higher frequencies in patients than in controls were found for about five TRBV segments, including TRBV5-6, TRBV5-1 and TRBV20-1. Direct clustering with F measure revealed strong co-clustering of samples prepared in the same batch, which led to a batch-effect correction. Normalized Chao1 diversity was significantly lower in multiple sclerosis patients than controls, suggesting substantial peripheral T-cell clonal expansion. The multiple sclerosis patient group was slightly younger than the control group.

The library was prepared using PCR. TCRdb names Illumina HiSeq 2500 as the instrument used. To reduce PCR and sequencing biases, unique molecular identifiers were built into the TCR beta cDNA libraries. Roughly 0.5 million cDNA molecules were obtained per 1 to 10 million input T cells, so each molecule approximated one T cell. The patient libraries were prepared and sequenced using the same protocol as the earlier healthy control dataset. Within a given batch, samples were prepared together, multiplexed and sequenced on the same HiSeq lane. Turning to the authors' computational methods: Raw barcoded reads were processed with MIGEC, discarding single-read molecular identifier groups before consensus assembly and CDR3 extraction. VDJtools was used for post-analysis of the clonotype tables, with diversity normalized by down-sampling every dataset to the smallest sample size. In repertoire overlap clustering, CDR3 amino acid sequences, but not nucleotide sequences, were matched to correct batch-related cross-sample contamination. Starting from the raw public reads, TCRdb applied fastp trimming at Q25, assembled clones with MiXCR and retained in-frame beta chains. Rows are unified per CDR3 protein, each entry keeping the most common DNA and genes. The V and J calls and clone size come from TCRdb's table, not from the authors' own analysis. This sample lists hundreds of thousands of distinct CDR3 sequences; over 45% were detected once. The top ten clones comprise roughly 10% of the sample.

To demonstrate the VDJtools post-analysis software, TCR beta repertoires were profiled from the peripheral blood of about 14 young patients with multiple sclerosis. Multiple sclerosis patients were children and adolescents aged roughly 6 to 16 years. This clonotype originated in a girl aged 2-10 years with multiple sclerosis. The material sequenced was blood. The V and J genes are TRBV7-8 and TRBJ2-1; TRBD2 fits 8 bases in the junction. The CDR3 reads CASSLRIKLAESYNEQFF. In nucleotides, the sequence is TGTGCCAGCAGCTTAAGGATCAAACTAGCGGAGTCCTACAATGAGCAGTTCTTC.